This T cell receptor (beta chain) appears in the sequencing data of a study of T cells in localized non-small cell lung cancer. In the case of this clone: Its matching antigen is unknown.

General study points: Measurement of T cell clonality placed uninvolved adjacent lung highest, above the level in tumor. Owing to sequencing of a solitary tumor region, heterogeneity cannot be discounted.

Using immunoSEQ multiplex PCR, the repertoire was profiled, and TCRdb retains in-frame clones only, with some absent. The sample shows under 30,000 clones, about nine tenths of them seen only once. CDR3 length equals 14 residues. Germline CDR1 is LNHDA and CDR2 is SQIVND (reference sequence). Between the trimmed V and J ends, which lost 3 bases and 4 bases, there was a span of 12 bases. Material: peripheral blood, obtained before any cancer treatment. This clonotype originated in a woman aged 35 to 70 with stage I lung adenocarcinoma. The rearrangement joins TRBV19 to TRBJ1-1; possible D gene TRBD1, 6 bases. The CDR3 nucleotides are TGTGCCAGTAGTATCGATACAGGGTTCACTGAAGCTTTCTTT. Translation: CASSIDTGFTEAFF.